Each of the 30 T cell receptor beta chains below was sequenced from the same sample in a study of blood T cell repertoires in COVID-19. The table came from immunoSEQ multiplex PCR; TCRdb's copy has only in-frame clones and leaves some out. Of more than 400,000 clones detected, 90% appear once; the ten largest clones hold 0.6%. Source material: PBMCs or T cells enriched from blood (not recorded which). Receptors were obtained from a man between 18 and 35 years old who had recovered from COVID-19.

The chain couples TRBV11-3 to TRBJ1-2; maybe TRBD1 (5 bases). V lost 9 bases and J 3 bases, leaving 14 bases between the germline ends. Germline CDR1 is SGHNT and CDR2 is YENEEA. The CDR3 is made up of 13 amino acids. CDR3 sequence (DNA): TGTGCCAGTGCTGTAGGGGTTGACTATGGCTACACCTTC. Protein sequence: CASAVGVDYGYTF. The variable domain in full, with the rest retrieved from reference TRBV11-3 and TRBJ1-2, is EAGVVQSPRYKIIEKKQPVAFWCNPISGHNTLYWYLQNLGQGPELLIRYENEEAVDDSQLPKDRFSAERLKGVDSTLKIQPAELGDSAVYLCASAVGVDYGYTFGSGTRLTVV.

The chain is built from TRBV6-5 and TRBJ2-1; 7 bases are a match to TRBD2. In germline, CDR1 is MNHEY, CDR2 SVGAGI. The J segment lost 3 bases and the V segment lost 6 bases, leaving 5 bases of the junction unmatched. The CDR3 is made up of 14 amino acids. The CDR3 nucleotides read TGTGCCAGCAGACACCGGGACTACTACAATGAGCAGTTCTTC. Its translation is CASRHRDYYNEQFF.

V and J are TRBV5-1 and TRBJ1-1; a possible D gene is TRBD1 (5 bases). With 4 bases removed from V and 0 bases from J, the gap between germline ends came to 10 bases. This CDR3 is built from 14 residues. Germline V CDR1 and CDR2: SGHRS, YFSETQ. The CDR3 sequence is CASSNGHLNTEAFF. The CDR3 coding sequence is TGCGCCAGCAGCAACGGACACTTGAACACTGAAGCTTTCTTT.

This clone occurred once. The chain has TRBV30 and TRBJ2-3; D is unresolved. This CDR3 region has 14 residues. Germline V lookup: CDR1 GTSNPN, CDR2 SVGIG (reference sequence). Trimming stripped 0 bases from V and 2 bases from J, with 9 bases between. The CDR3 DNA reads TGTGCCTGGAGTGTACTGTCTGACACAGATACGCAGTATTTT. Protein sequence: CAWSVLSDTDTQYF.

This chain connects TRBV2 to TRBJ1-6; perhaps TRBD1 as D (6 bases). This CDR3 is built from 14 residues. Trimming stripped 9 bases from V and 7 bases from J, with 16 bases between. Germline V gene data show CDR1 as SNHLY and CDR2 as FYNNEI. The CDR3 nucleotides are TGTGCCAGTGTGATGGGGCAGGGGAATTCACCCCTCCACTTT. Translation gives CASVMGQGNSPLHF. Looking up the rest from reference TRBV2 and TRBJ1-6 gives the full variable domain: EPEVTQTPSHQVTQMGQEVILRCVPISNHLYFYWYRQILGQKVEFLVSFYNNEISEKSEIFDDQFSVERPDGSNFTLKIRSTKLEDSAMYFCASVMGQGNSPLHFGNGTRLTVT.

CDR3 DNA sequence: TGTGCCAGCAGTCTCGATTTCGCGATTAGTCCACCCCTCCACTTT. This translates into CASSLDFAISPPLHF. The chain links TRBV27 to TRBJ1-6; D ambiguous. Germline CDR1 is MNHEY and CDR2 is SMNVEV (reference sequence). This CDR3 spans 15 amino acids. V lost 5 bases and J 11 bases, leaving 19 bases between the germline ends.

The CDR3 loop is CASSLGTEGEKLFF. The CDR3 bases are TGTGCCAGCAGCTTGGGGACAGAAGGTGAAAAACTGTTTTTT. This chain uses TRBV7-9 with TRBJ1-4, with 7 bases identical to TRBD1. CDR3 length equals 14 residues. Unmatched junction bases numbered 5, after V lost 3 bases and J lost 7 bases. Germline values: CDR1 SEHNR, CDR2 FQNEAQ (reference sequence).

The chain employs TRBV5-4 and TRBJ2-1; TRBD2 matches 12 bases. V shed 5 bases, J shed 10 bases, and the junction held 7 bases outside the gene matches. Per germline, CDR1 SGHNT and CDR2 YYREEE (reference sequence). This CDR3 comprises 14 residues. The CDR3 coding sequence is TGTGCCAGCAGGGCTAGCGGGAGGGCTTTGGAGCAGTTCTTC. Translated: CASRASGRALEQFF.

This chain joins TRBV7-9 and TRBJ1-1, with 8 bases lining up with TRBD1. Trimming cost V 5 bases and J 1 base; bases outside gene matches: 6. The CDR3 contains 15 residues. Germline V gene sequence: CDR1 SEHNR, CDR2 FQNEAQ (reference sequence). The chain's CDR3 is CASSLSGQANTEAFF. CDR3 nucleotides: TGTGCCAGCAGCCTCTCGGGACAGGCGAACACTGAAGCTTTCTTT.

This chain connects TRBV10-3 to TRBJ1-1; TRBD1 might be the D (6 bases). CDR1 and CDR2 (germline): ENHRY, SYGVKD. V was trimmed by 4 bases and J by 4 bases, leaving 13 bases between them. The CDR3 totals 14 residues. The chain's CDR3 is CAISVGTLSTEAFF. In DNA form, the CDR3 reads TGTGCCATCAGTGTGGGGACACTATCCACTGAAGCTTTCTTT.

V is TRBV18 and J is TRBJ1-5, with D unclear. Trimming pared 3 bases from V and 3 bases from J, leaving 6 bases between. The CDR3 is made up of 13 amino acids. In germline, CDR1 is KGHSH, CDR2 LQKENI. The CDR3 bases are TGTGCCAGCTCACCTTCGGTCAATCAGCCCCAGCATTTT. Translated: CASSPSVNQPQHF.

This clone was observed a single time. This chain connects TRBV11-2 to TRBJ2-1; D may be TRBD2 (5 bases). V was clipped by 0 bases and J by 5 bases, with 11 bases between them. The CDR3 extends over 15 amino acids. CDR1 and CDR2 (germline): SGHAT, FQNNGV. CDR3 sequence reads: CASSLDPSSNNEQFF. DNA of the CDR3: TGTGCCAGCAGCTTAGATCCTAGCAGCAACAATGAGCAGTTCTTC. Filled out from reference TRBV11-2 and TRBJ2-1, the complete variable domain reads EAGVAQSPRYKIIEKRQSVAFWCNPISGHATLYWYQQILGQGPKLLIQFQNNGVVDDSQLPKDRFSAERLKGVDSTLKIQPAKLEDSAVYLCASSLDPSSNNEQFFGPGTRLTVL.

The V and J genes are TRBV9 and TRBJ1-1; 8 nucleotides match TRBD1. V lost 3 bases, J lost 6 bases, and 7 bases stayed unmatched. The germline gives CDR1 SGDLS, CDR2 YYNGEE. CDR3 size: 14 residues. The CDR3 DNA reads as TGTGCCAGCAGCGCGACAGGGGCTACCGCTGAAGCTTTCTTT. Its translation is CASSATGATAEAFF.

This clone is a singleton in its sample. The chain carries TRBV28 and TRBJ1-2, with unresolved D. The CDR3 extends over 14 amino acids. The V and J ends lost 6 bases and 5 bases respectively, with 16 bases between them. Germline-derived CDR1 and CDR2 are MDHEN and SYDVKM. The CDR3 DNA follows: TGTGCCAGCAGCCGACGAGGCGGGTTTTATGGCTACACCTTC. Amino acid sequence: CASSRRGGFYGYTF.

The CDR3 reads CASRESTGIYSSPLHF. For the CDR3, the DNA is TGTGCCAGCAGGGAATCGACAGGGATTTATTCCTCACCCCTCCACTTT. J is TRBJ1-6 and V is TRBV27, with 7 bases aligning to TRBD1. Germline V gene data show CDR1 as MNHEY and CDR2 as SMNVEV (reference sequence). Trimming at V came to 6 bases and at J to 10 bases, leaving 15 bases not matched to a gene. The CDR3 has 16 amino acids.

This sequence joins TRBV11-2 and TRBJ1-3, with D unclear. The CDR3 has 15 residues. Germline assignment: CDR1 SGHAT and CDR2 FQNNGV. Trimming left V 2 bases short and J 1 base short, with 9 bases between. The CDR3 region is CASSLKPVSGNTIYF. The CDR3 DNA is TGTGCCAGCAGCTTAAAACCGGTGTCTGGAAACACCATATATTTT.

The chain is built from TRBV6-5 and TRBJ2-7; D gene uncertain. The CDR3 is 13 residues long. Per the germline V gene, CDR1 is MNHEY and CDR2 is SVGAGI. V dropped 4 bases and J dropped 3 bases, with 10 bases sitting between them. The DNA of the CDR3 is TGTGCCAGCAGTTCAGAGGAAGGCTACGAGCAGTACTTC. Its protein is CASSSEEGYEQYF.

The chain uses TRBV27 and TRBJ1-4, with D unclear. Trimming took 2 bases from V and 8 from J, leaving 15 bases between them. CDR3 size: 15 residues. Germline V gives CDR1 MNHEY, CDR2 SMNVEV (reference sequence). CDR3 nucleotide sequence: TGTGCCAGCAGTTTAGAGGTTGGCAGCTCGGAAAAACTGTTTTTT. As protein: CASSLEVGSSEKLFF.

The J gene is TRBJ2-1, the V gene TRBV7-3; 9 nucleotides agree with TRBD2. The CDR3 totals 16 residues. Trimming took 2 bases from V and 9 from J; bases not matched to a gene: 11. Germline lookup yields CDR1 SGHTA and CDR2 FQGTGA. CDR3 sequence (DNA): TGTGCCAGCAGCTTAGGAGGAGGGACTAGCCCGACTGAGCAGTTCTTC. Translating gives CASSLGGGTSPTEQFF.

This sequence joins TRBV6-1 and TRBJ2-7; no reliable D call. The CDR3 contains 14 residues. Looked up from germline, CDR1 is MNHNS and CDR2 is SASEGT. V was cut by 3 bases and J by 2 bases, with 11 bases left in between. CDR3 nucleotide sequence: TGTGCCAGCAGTGAGTATATCAGGCCCTACGAGCAGTACTTC. The encoded protein is CASSEYIRPYEQYF.

This chain links TRBV6-5 with TRBJ1-2; D is perhaps TRBD1 (5 bases). The V gene's germline CDR1 is MNHEY and CDR2 SVGAGI. This CDR3 is 13 amino acids long. V lost 6 bases and J 3 bases, leaving 11 bases between the germline ends. CDR3 nucleotides: TGTGCCAGCAGACTCAGGGCGGACTATGGCTACACCTTC. It yields the protein CASRLRADYGYTF.

The rearrangement links TRBV2 to TRBJ1-6; unclear D gene. CDR3 size: 13 residues. The V end was cut by 5 bases, the J end by 11 bases, with 13 bases between. Per germline, CDR1 SNHLY and CDR2 FYNNEI. The CDR3 region is CASSREENAPLHF. The CDR3 DNA is TGTGCCAGCAGTAGAGAAGAGAACGCACCCCTCCACTTT.

The chain recombines TRBV3-1 (or the pseudogene TRBV3-2) with TRBJ1-3, with D hard to call. Trimming removed 4 bases from V and 0 bases from J, with 13 bases in between. CDR3 length: 16 residues. Germline CDR1 reads LGHDT; CDR2 reads YNNKEL (reference sequence). The CDR3: CASSPAGASSGNTIYF. As DNA, the CDR3 is TGTGCCAGCAGCCCCGCGGGAGCGTCCTCTGGAAACACCATATATTTT.

This chain links TRBV11-2 with TRBJ2-2; maybe TRBD2 (6 bases). V was shortened by 5 bases and J by 1 base, with 14 bases between the two germline ends. Germline V gene lookup returns CDR1 SGHAT and CDR2 FQNNGV. The CDR3 contains 16 residues. CDR3 nucleotide sequence: TGTGCCAGCAGCCGGGTGTCGGGACTGAACACCGGGGAGCTGTTTTTT. Translating it yields CASSRVSGLNTGELFF.

J is TRBJ1-1 and V is TRBV30; no definite D call. Looked up from germline, CDR1 is GTSNPN and CDR2 is SVGIG (reference sequence). Trimming shortened V by 5 bases and J by 6 bases, and 10 bases separated the two germline ends. The CDR3 covers 11 residues. In nucleotides, the CDR3 is TGTGCCTGGTCGTACGGGGCTGAAGCTTTCTTT. Its translation: CAWSYGAEAFF.

This clone was found once. The chain recombines TRBV9 with TRBJ1-3; tentatively, D is TRBD1 (5 bases). CDR3 length equals 13 residues. The V end lost 4 bases, the J end lost 4 bases, and 9 bases lay between the germline ends. CDR1 SGDLS and CDR2 YYNGEE come from the germline V gene. In nucleotides, the CDR3 is TGTGCCAGCAGCCCTCGGGGGGGAAACACCATATATTTT. Protein: CASSPRGGNTIYF.

V gene TRBV1 combines with J gene TRBJ2-2; the table assigns TRBD1, which was not confirmed against the DNA. TRBV1 constitutes a pseudogene. The CDR3 sequence is 17 residues long. The CDR3: CTSSRPIRDRNTGELFF. The CDR3 coding sequence is TGCACCAGCAGCCGGCCTATCCGGGACAGGAACACCGGGGAGCTGTTTTTT.

The gene calls are TRBV6-5 and TRBJ1-2; D gene unclear. There are 14 residues in the CDR3. Trimming stripped 5 bases from V and 3 bases from J, with 13 bases between. Germline-derived CDR1 and CDR2 are MNHEY and SVGAGI. CDR3 loop: CASSKRASDYGYTF. The CDR3 coding sequence is TGTGCCAGCAGTAAGAGGGCGTCCGACTATGGCTACACCTTC.

The chain carries TRBV18 and TRBJ1-3, with D tentatively TRBD1 (6 bases). The V gene lost 0 bases and the J gene lost 4 bases, with 13 bases spanning the gap. CDR1 is KGHSH and CDR2 is LQKENI in the germline V gene. The CDR3 is 16 residues long. The CDR3 coding sequence is TGTGCCAGCTCACCACCGGTAGGGACATCCGGAAACACCATATATTTT. Translated, it gives CASSPPVGTSGNTIYF.

This clone has just one count. The V call is TRBV4-1, the J call TRBJ2-1; TRBD2 matches 9 bases. CDR1 is MGHRA, CDR2 YSYEKL, per germline. The J segment lost 10 bases and the V segment lost 0 bases, leaving 10 bases of the junction unmatched. This CDR3 is 16 amino acids long. This chain's CDR3 is CASSQDASGVLREQFF. The DNA for the CDR3 is TGCGCCAGCAGCCAAGATGCTAGCGGGGTACTAAGGGAGCAGTTCTTC.